These T cell receptor beta chains were read from a single sample in a study of chemoradiotherapy in HPV16-positive cancers. Clones were read by immunoSEQ multiplex PCR, and TCRdb kept only the in-frame ones, dropping some. This repertoire shows approximately 20,000 clones, approximately 90% found once; its top ten account for about 5.8%. The specimen was blood, collected from a patient who underwent chemoradiotherapy. The receptors stem from a human donor with HPV-associated anogenital cancer. CDR3s leave out the opening cysteine and the closing phenylalanine or tryptophan.

V gene	J gene	CDR3 protein
TRBV5-6	TRBJ2-2	ASSAPHRGGELF
TRBV10-3	TRBJ1-1	AIRDTGSNTEAF
TRBV23-1	TRBJ1-5	ASSHKHQPQH
TRBV14	TRBJ1-2	ASSMGGGYT
TRBV6-1	TRBJ1-6	ASVVDPNSPLH
TRBV9	TRBJ1-1	ASSPRQGGTEAF
TRBV5-4	TRBJ2-3	ASSPTSGGTSTDTQY
TRBV5-1	TRBJ1-1	ASSLGGTGGREAF
TRBV10-3	TRBJ1-3	AISVDSGNTIY
TRBV2	TRBJ1-2	ASSDDSLGGYT
TRBV30	TRBJ1-5	AWDRQGRNQPQH
TRBV6-4	TRBJ1-2	ASSDRGPYGYT
TRBV6-5	TRBJ1-3	ASRPTRTGGNTIY
TRBV6-4	TRBJ2-1	ASSPGTSGGANEQF
TRBV30	TRBJ1-6	ATTGVSSYNSPLH
TRBV14	TRBJ1-6	ASSHRDGISPLH
TRBV25-1	TRBJ1-2	ASSDRLGQGYT
TRBV5-8	TRBJ1-1	ASSLGRNTEAF
TRBV2	TRBJ1-5	ASRRQQGSSSNQPQH
TRBV7-9	TRBJ2-3	ASSFGSGVVTDTQY
TRBV5-8	TRBJ1-6	ASSSFPHPSLH
TRBV19	TRBJ2-3	ASSMLMSSGGATDTQY
TRBV19	TRBJ2-5	ASSIEGRETQY
TRBV29-1	TRBJ1-2	SVVDRGYGYT
TRBV9	TRBJ1-1	ASSVGWANTEAF
TRBV27	TRBJ1-6	ASSPLGTARGPSPLH
TRBV9	TRBJ1-4	ASSVGTTNEKLF
TRBV7-6	TRBJ2-3	ASSFSGGGTDTQY
TRBV19	TRBJ1-1	ASSMSTDLSTEAF
TRBV28	TRBJ1-5	ASSFGNQPQH
TRBV9	TRBJ1-2	ASSPRAAPGGHYGYT
TRBV5-4	TRBJ2-3	ASRPPDRYTDTQY
TRBV7-3	TRBJ1-2	ASSVDGFNGYT
TRBV5-1	TRBJ2-5	ASSFDPFRETQY
TRBV9	TRBJ2-5	ASSVVASGVPGAQY
TRBV2	TRBJ2-2	ASSLAGAANTGELF
TRBV5-4	TRBJ1-4	ASSFRGGDEKLF
TRBV9	TRBJ2-2	ASSARRRSGTGELF
TRBV18	TRBJ2-2	ASSRPSGGHTGELF
TRBV20-1	TRBJ2-5	SPRAEAQY
TRBV7-2	TRBJ2-7	ASSRDRGTYEQY
TRBV6-1	TRBJ1-3	ASSEARAGGLNTIY
TRBV14	TRBJ1-2	ASSPNPHRQGPQGYT
TRBV5-6	TRBJ1-2	ASSIGQGARANYGYT
TRBV11-2	TRBJ1-2	ASSSTRTGGKVYGYT
TRBV19	TRBJ2-2	AGSRGVSGELF
TRBV30	TRBJ1-2	AWSVMTGSNYGYT
TRBV5-6	TRBJ2-5	ASSLAVETQY
TRBV5-1	TRBJ2-2	ASTLGLGDVGELF